This TCR beta chain comes out of a study of blood T cell repertoires in COVID-19. Overall study context: T cells, B-cell-depleted T cells, or PBMCs provided the cDNA or gDNA that served as material.

Seattle researchers signed up patients amid active infection and tracked them longitudinally. Original processing methods: Estimated nucleated cell counts came from reference gene primer amplification. Measured with immunoSEQ multiplex PCR; TCRdb has only the in-frame clones, and not every one. V and J calls and clone size are copied from that table; D and trimming were computed from the DNA. The table has some 87,000 clones, 80% to 90% seen once. Germline V lookup: CDR1 SGHVS, CDR2 FQNEAQ. Trimming removed 1 base at V and 6 bases at J, with 9 bases between. The CDR3 length is 13 residues. The source material was peripheral blood. The source is a human donor with COVID-19, enrolled during active disease. The donor label of this sample is uncertain. This chain uses TRBV7-8 with TRBJ1-1, with a weak D call TRBD1 (6 bases). The CDR3 region is CASSLDRVSEAFF. The CDR3 DNA reads as TGTGCCAGCAGCTTAGACAGGGTGTCTGAAGCTTTCTTT.